Below, 32 T cell receptor beta chains from the same sample are listed, as sequenced in a study of regulatory T cells in long-lasting Graves disease. Through Arm-PCR of CDR3 regions and iRepertoire HTBI primers, TCR beta libraries were built. TCRdb called the multiplex PCR reads again in MiXCR, with one record for every CDR3 protein. The sample records some 350,000 distinct CDR3 sequences, under 20% being singletons. Described time point: newly diagnosed GD, antithyroid drugs for less than 3 months. Extracted RNA from PBMCs served as the source of the TCR library. This sample was shared with a second study, whose subject was T cells in Graves' hyperthyroidism and ophthalmopathy.

Sequences were derived from peripheral blood mononuclear cells (PBMCs), sampled at new diagnosis, from a patient treated with antithyroid drugs. All receptors derive from a young woman with Graves disease.

There are many counts of this clonotype. The chain links TRBV3-1 to TRBJ2-3; the D gene is possibly TRBD2 (5 bases). Trimming took 0 bases from V and 10 from J, leaving 11 bases between them. Germline loops: CDR1 LGHDT, CDR2 YNNKEL (reference sequence). CDR3 length equals 13 residues. The CDR3 DNA sequence: TGTGCCAGCAGCCAAGAAAGGCTAGCTTCGCAGTATTTT. Amino acids: CASSQERLASQYF.

This clonotype has just a few counts. This chain connects TRBV19 to TRBJ1-1; D uncertain. CDR1 LNHDA and CDR2 SQIVND come from the germline V gene (reference sequence). The CDR3 consists of 13 residues. Trimming took off 3 bases at V and 3 bases at J, with 8 bases between the two ends. DNA of the CDR3: TGTGCCAGTAGTATCAAATCTTACACTGAAGCTTTCTTT. It encodes CASSIKSYTEAFF. Full variable domain (remainder filled in from reference TRBV19 and TRBJ1-1): DGGITQSPKYLFRKEGQNVTLSCEQNLNHDAMYWYRQDPGQGLRLIYYSQIVNDFQKGDIAEGYSVSREKKESFPLTVTSAQKNPTAFYLCASSIKSYTEAFFGQGTRLTVV.

The table lists this clonotype with many counts. V usage is TRBV20-1 and J usage is TRBJ2-3, with 8 bases identical to TRBD2. The CDR3 covers 16 residues. Germline loops: CDR1 DFQATT, CDR2 SNEGSKA (reference sequence). V trimming: 5 bases; J trimming: 5 bases; junction bases outside the gene matches: 15. The CDR3 reads CSAGASRTSRGDTQYF. The CDR3 DNA is TGCAGTGCTGGGGCTTCCAGGACTAGCCGGGGAGATACGCAGTATTTT.

This clonotype was picked up many times. The rearrangement uses TRBV30 and TRBJ1-1, with unresolved D. This CDR3 has 13 amino acids. Germline CDR1 and CDR2: GTSNPN and SVGIG (reference sequence). Trimming left V 0 bases short and J 3 bases short, with 8 bases between. CDR3 sequence reads: CAWSVSGDTEAFF. CDR3 bases: TGTGCCTGGAGTGTGTCCGGGGACACTGAAGCTTTCTTT.

This clonotype was recorded many times. The CDR3, as DNA: TGTGCCATCGGATGCCAGAGCCCCTCGGCCTCCGGGGAGCTGTTTTTT. Its translation is CAIGCQSPSASGELFF. The chain has TRBV11-1 and TRBJ2-2, with D hard to call. Trimming stripped 10 bases from V and 6 bases from J, with 24 bases between. The CDR3 is 16 residues long. Germline CDR1 reads SGHAT; CDR2 reads FQDESV (reference sequence).

This clonotype appeared many times. The chain carries TRBV15 and TRBJ2-7; D is unclear. The CDR3 is made up of 13 amino acids. Trimming left V 0 bases short and J 0 bases short, with 3 bases between. Germline V gene lookup returns CDR1 LNHNV and CDR2 YYDKDF (reference sequence). CDR3 sequence reads: CATSRDASYEQYF. CDR3 DNA sequence: TGTGCCACCAGCAGAGATGCCTCCTACGAGCAGTACTTC.

This clonotype came up a few times. A much larger clonotype is one base distant, so this may be a read error. The chain links TRBV11-2 to TRBJ2-1; D gene ambiguous. This CDR3 has 17 amino acids. CDR1 is SGHAT and CDR2 is FQNNGV in the germline V gene. CDR3 sequence: CASSFPLDGTSYDEQFF. The CDR3, as DNA: TGTGCCAGCAGCTTCCCCTTGGACGGTACCTCCTACGATGAGCAGTTCTTC.

This clonotype was detected only a few times. The CDR3 loop is CASRSGTGYGYTF. CDR3 bases: TGTGCCAGCAGGTCCGGGACCGGTTATGGCTACACCTTC. The V gene is TRBV5-6, the J gene TRBJ1-2; tentative D call: TRBD1 (5 bases). This CDR3 spans 13 amino acids. Germline V gives CDR1 SGHDT, CDR2 YYEEEE. V was cut by 5 bases and J by 5 bases, with 13 bases left in between.

There are many counts of this clonotype. The chain carries TRBV5-1 and TRBJ2-1; 7 bases map to TRBD1. Germline V gives CDR1 SGHRS, CDR2 YFSETQ. Trimming at V came to 0 bases and at J to 4 bases, leaving 7 bases not matched to a gene. This CDR3 has 16 amino acids. CDR3 amino acids: CASSLGVDRVYNEQFF. CDR3 bases: TGCGCCAGCAGCTTGGGAGTAGACAGGGTATACAATGAGCAGTTCTTC.

This clonotype was found many times. CDR3 sequence reads: CASSLRGVEKDTQYF. As DNA, the CDR3 is TGCGCCAGCAGCTTGAGGGGGGTAGAGAAAGATACGCAGTATTTT. V and J are TRBV5-1 and TRBJ2-3, with D possibly called TRBD1 or TRBD2 (6 bases each). This CDR3 spans 15 amino acids. CDR1 is SGHRS and CDR2 is YFSETQ in the germline V gene. V gave up 1 base and J gave up 5 bases, with 14 bases separating them.

This clonotype was seen many times. The chain has TRBV6-1 and TRBJ2-3; D possibly corresponds to TRBD2 (6 bases). The V gene lost 7 bases and the J gene lost 3 bases, with 14 bases spanning the gap. The CDR3 loop spans 14 amino acids. The germline V gene encodes CDR1 MNHNS and CDR2 SASEGT. The CDR3 nucleotides are TGTGCCAGCATTGCGGGGCTTGGGACAGATACGCAGTATTTT. This codes for CASIAGLGTDTQYF.

This clonotype showed up many times. V and J are TRBV18 and TRBJ1-2; tentatively, D is TRBD1 (6 bases). There are 15 residues in the CDR3. CDR1 and CDR2 (germline): KGHSH, LQKENI. Trimming stripped 3 bases from V and 1 base from J, with 12 bases between. CDR3 sequence reads: CASSPTDRINYGYTF. The CDR3 coding sequence is TGTGCCAGCTCACCTACCGACAGGATTAACTATGGCTACACCTTC.

This clonotype was detected many times. CDR3: CASSQRSVGDTQYF. CDR3 DNA sequence: TGTGCCAGCAGCCAAAGAAGCGTGGGAGATACGCAGTATTTT. The chain employs TRBV3-1 and TRBJ2-3; D gene unclear. Germline loops: CDR1 LGHDT, CDR2 YNNKEL (reference sequence). The V end lost 2 bases, the J end lost 5 bases, and 11 bases lay between the germline ends. CDR3 length: 14 residues.

Many counts were recorded for this clonotype. The V gene is TRBV7-4, the J gene TRBJ1-1; D is uncertain. CDR1 and CDR2 from the germline V gene are SGHVT and SQSDAQ. This CDR3 is built from 17 residues. The V end was cut by 2 bases, the J end by 2 bases, with 18 bases between. CDR3 bases: TGTGCCAGCAGCTTAAAAGAGGATCTGCCAAGTAACACTGAAGCTTTCTTT. It codes for CASSLKEDLPSNTEAFF.

This clonotype was counted between two and nine times. The chain uses TRBV13 and TRBJ1-2, with TRBD1 identical over 7 bases. The CDR3 length is 14 residues. V was clipped by 4 bases and J by 5 bases; unmatched bases: 7. Germline V gene lookup returns CDR1 PRHDT and CDR2 FYEKMQ (reference sequence). The CDR3 nucleotides are TGTGCCAGCAGCTCCGGACAGGAAACTTATGGCTACACCTTC. Translating gives CASSSGQETYGYTF.

J is TRBJ2-1 and V is TRBV28; D might be TRBD1 or TRBD2, each matching 5 bases. V was shortened by 5 bases and J by 4 bases, with 15 bases between the two germline ends. This CDR3 comprises 15 residues. Germline V CDR1 and CDR2: MDHEN, SYDVKM. The CDR3 DNA reads TGTGCCAGCAGTGGGGGAGCGACTACATACAATGAGCAGTTCTTC. It encodes CASSGGATTYNEQFF. The full variable domain, completed using reference TRBV28 and TRBJ2-1, is DVKVTQSSRYLVKRTGEKVFLECVQDMDHENMFWYRQDPGLGLRLIYFSYDVKMKEKGDIPEGYSVSREKKERFSLILESASTNQTSMYLCASSGGATTYNEQFFGPGTRLTVL.

This clonotype was detected ten times or more. V usage is TRBV20-1 and J usage is TRBJ2-3, with a possible D match to TRBD2 (7 bases). V was clipped by 2 bases and J by 1 base, with 10 bases between them. Looked up from germline, CDR1 is DFQATT and CDR2 is SNEGSKA (reference sequence). CDR3 length equals 14 residues. As DNA, the CDR3 is TGCAGTGCTAGACGAGGGGGGGGCACAGATACGCAGTATTTT. Translating gives CSARRGGGTDTQYF.

The chain uses TRBV28 and TRBJ1-3; 8 nucleotides line up with TRBD1. V was clipped by 5 bases and J by 3 bases; unmatched bases: 9. From germline, CDR1 is MDHEN and CDR2 SYDVKM. The CDR3 is 16 residues long. The CDR3 DNA reads TGTGCCAGCAGTCCTCGGGCAGGGGGCAATGGAAACACCATATATTTT. Protein product: CASSPRAGGNGNTIYF.

This clonotype was found many times. The rearrangement links TRBV3-1 to TRBJ2-3; D unclear. V lost 0 bases and J lost 4, with 11 bases in between. Germline V gene lookup returns CDR1 LGHDT and CDR2 YNNKEL (reference sequence). The CDR3 sequence is 15 residues long. CDR3 sequence reads: CASSQDPRGADTQYF. The CDR3 DNA follows: TGTGCCAGCAGCCAAGATCCGCGTGGTGCAGATACGCAGTATTTT.

This clonotype was counted ten times or more. The V call is TRBV7-8, the J call TRBJ2-7, with TRBD2 matching over 10 bases. V shed 1 base and J 4 bases; nucleotides not matched to a gene: 13. The germline V gene has CDR1 SGHVS and CDR2 FQNEAQ. The CDR3 totals 18 residues. The CDR3 protein is CASSLGITGTSAFYEQYF. The CDR3 nucleotides are TGTGCCAGCAGCTTAGGGATCACCGGGACTAGCGCCTTTTACGAGCAGTACTTC. The whole variable domain, filled in from reference TRBV7-8 and TRBJ2-7, reads GAGVSQSPRYKVAKRGQDVALRCDPISGHVSLFWYQQALGQGPEFLTYFQNEAQLDKSGLPSDRFFAERPEGSVSTLKIQRTQQEDSAVYLCASSLGITGTSAFYEQYFGPGTRLTVT.

This chain joins TRBV6-4 and TRBJ2-2; D is uncertain. The V end was cut by 4 bases, the J end by 4 bases, with 10 bases between. Germline CDR1 MRHNA, CDR2 SNTAGT. CDR3 length: 14 residues. The CDR3 nucleotides read TGTGCCAGCAGTGCAGGATGGGGCACCGGGGAGCTGTTTTTT. It specifies CASSAGWGTGELFF.

This clonotype has just a few counts. The chain combines TRBV3-1 with TRBJ2-7, with TRBD2 matching over 8 bases. Germline CDR1 reads LGHDT; CDR2 reads YNNKEL (reference sequence). The CDR3 totals 18 residues. Trimming cost V 0 bases and J 0 bases; bases outside gene matches: 10. CDR3 sequence: CASSQDGRAGRSSYEQYF. The DNA of the CDR3 is TGTGCCAGCAGCCAAGACGGGAGGGCTGGTAGGAGCTCCTACGAGCAGTACTTC.

This chain uses TRBV20-1 with TRBJ2-5; no clear D gene. Trimming left V 0 bases short and J 3 bases short, with 5 bases between. The CDR3 is 12 amino acids. Looked up from germline, CDR1 is DFQATT and CDR2 is SNEGSKA (reference sequence). CDR3 protein: CSARDVEETQYF. As DNA, the CDR3 is TGCAGTGCTAGAGATGTGGAAGAGACCCAGTACTTC.

This clonotype was seen repeatedly, ten times or more. The chain links TRBV7-2 to TRBJ1-6; TRBD1 is a possible D gene (5 bases). CDR3 length: 16 residues. The V gene's germline CDR1 is SGHTA and CDR2 FQGNSA. V was shortened by 5 bases and J by 14 bases, with 25 bases between the two germline ends. CDR3 loop: CASSLGDGQGVSTLHF. DNA for the CDR3: TGTGCCAGCAGCCTAGGAGACGGGCAGGGCGTATCAACCCTCCACTTT.

The gene calls are TRBV10-3 and TRBJ2-5; 11 bases align to TRBD1. Trimming cost V 4 bases and J 5 bases; bases outside gene matches: 9. Germline loops: CDR1 ENHRY, CDR2 SYGVKD. The CDR3 totals 16 residues. DNA for the CDR3: TGTGCCATCAGTGGCTCCGGGACAGGGGGAAGGGAGACCCAGTACTTC. It codes for CAISGSGTGGRETQYF.

This clonotype was counted ten times or more. The chain employs TRBV20-1 and TRBJ2-7, with a tentative D call TRBD2 (6 bases). Germline V gene data show CDR1 as DFQATT and CDR2 as SNEGSKA (reference sequence). The CDR3 consists of 14 residues. V was cut by 5 bases and J by 5 bases, with 19 bases left in between. This CDR3 reads CSARSRRGWDEQYF. The CDR3 DNA reads TGCAGTGCTCGCTCCAGGCGGGGTTGGGACGAGCAGTACTTC.

This clonotype has only a few counts. CDR3 protein: CAWSLRGGTDTQYF. For the CDR3, the DNA is TGTGCCTGGAGTCTTAGAGGGGGCACAGATACGCAGTATTTT. The chain recombines TRBV30 with TRBJ2-3, with D perhaps given as TRBD1 or TRBD2 (5 bases each). This CDR3 comprises 14 residues. V lost 2 bases and J lost 1, with 10 bases in between. Germline lookup yields CDR1 GTSNPN and CDR2 SVGIG (reference sequence).

This clonotype came up a few times. The chain employs TRBV18 and TRBJ1-2; D not resolved. With 3 bases removed from V and 8 bases from J, the gap between germline ends came to 7 bases. The germline gives CDR1 KGHSH, CDR2 LQKENI. The length of the CDR3 is 11 residues. This chain's CDR3 is CASSPNVGYTF. Written as DNA, the CDR3 is TGTGCCAGCTCACCCAATGTGGGCTACACCTTC.

This clonotype occurred once. The chain links TRBV12-3 or TRBV12-4 to TRBJ2-1, with D possibly being TRBD2 (5 bases). This CDR3 region has 14 residues. The V gene lost 3 bases and the J gene lost 8 bases, with 14 bases spanning the gap. The CDR3 is CASSFLASIDEQFF. As DNA, the CDR3 is TGTGCCAGCAGTTTTCTCGCTAGCATAGATGAGCAGTTCTTC.

This clonotype was seen at least ten times. This chain connects TRBV12-3 or TRBV12-4 to TRBJ1-2, with a weak D call TRBD1 (5 bases). The CDR3 spans 13 residues. The V end lost 5 bases, the J end lost 8 bases, and 15 bases lay between the germline ends. The CDR3 is CASSPGTSGGYTF. The CDR3 DNA reads as TGTGCCAGCAGTCCCGGGACGAGCGGCGGCTACACCTTC.

This clonotype was counted at least ten times. This rearrangement joins TRBV6-1 to TRBJ2-5, with D unresolved. The CDR3 spans 13 residues. V was pared by 7 bases and J by 2 bases, with 11 bases between. The germline V gene encodes CDR1 MNHNS and CDR2 SASEGT. The CDR3 sequence: CASTPARQETQYF. For the CDR3, the DNA is TGTGCCAGCACCCCAGCCAGGCAAGAGACCCAGTACTTC.

In its sample, this clonotype was seen a few times. The CDR3 region is CATLKNTEAFF. In DNA form, the CDR3 reads TGTGCCACTCTGAAGAACACTGAAGCTTTCTTT. The V gene is TRBV25-1, the J gene TRBJ1-1, with D unresolved. The germline V gene encodes CDR1 MGHDK and CDR2 SYGVNS. The length of the CDR3 is 11 residues. The V and J ends lost 10 bases and 1 base respectively, with 7 bases between them. The entire variable domain, with the rest obtained from reference TRBV25-1 and TRBJ1-1, is as follows: EADIYQTPRYLVIGTGKKITLECSQTMGHDKMYWYQQDPGMELHLIHYSYGVNSTEKGDLSSESTVSRIRTEHFPLTLESARPSHTSQYLCATLKNTEAFFGQGTRLTVV.